The 14 T cell receptor beta chains presented below share a single source sample, sequenced in a study of cytomegalovirus exposure and HLA in healthy donors. The table came from immunoSEQ multiplex PCR; TCRdb's copy has only in-frame clones and leaves some out. The sample has tens of thousands of clones, roughly 88% seen once; the top ten hold about 2.2%. Source material: PBMCs. These TCRs come from a man younger than 45 in good health and CMV-seronegative.

The chain combines TRBV7-8 with TRBJ2-3; weak D call: TRBD1 (6 bases). The germline V gene has CDR1 SGHVS and CDR2 FQNEAQ. CDR3 length: 14 residues. Trimming stripped 2 bases from V and 4 bases from J, with 10 bases between. CDR3 sequence: CASSLRGKSDTQYF. Here the CDR3 DNA reads TGTGCCAGCAGCTTAAGGGGGAAATCAGATACGCAGTATTTT.

V gene TRBV28 combines with J gene TRBJ2-7; 9 bases map to TRBD1. With 2 bases clipped from V and 6 bases from J, the junction kept 14 bases outside the gene matches. This CDR3 is 17 amino acids long. Germline loops: CDR1 MDHEN, CDR2 SYDVKM. CDR3 DNA sequence: TGTGCCAGCAGTTTAGAGGCGGGACAGGGAGTATCGGTCGAGCAGTACTTC. Protein product: CASSLEAGQGVSVEQYF.

The chain links TRBV6-5 to TRBJ1-1, with TRBD1 matching over 9 bases. CDR1 is MNHEY, CDR2 SVGAGI, per germline. This CDR3 has 14 residues. V was clipped by 5 bases and J by 8 bases; unmatched bases: 9. The CDR3 here is CASSPIPGQGEAFF. The CDR3 DNA reads as TGTGCCAGCAGTCCAATACCCGGACAGGGGGAAGCTTTCTTT.

This chain uses TRBV5-1 with TRBJ2-2; 14 nucleotides agree with TRBD2. The V gene's germline CDR1 is SGHRS and CDR2 YFSETQ. The CDR3 has 20 amino acids. The V segment lost 0 bases and the J segment 4 bases; nucleotides outside the gene matches: 11. The CDR3: CASSLGGTSGSLRITGELFF. The CDR3 DNA is TGCGCCAGCAGCTTGGGGGGGACTAGCGGGAGCCTACGAATCACCGGGGAGCTGTTTTTT.

V is TRBV25-1 and J is TRBJ2-1; no clear D. This CDR3 spans 14 amino acids. With 4 bases removed from V and 0 bases from J, the gap between germline ends came to 7 bases. Per the germline V gene, CDR1 is MGHDK and CDR2 is SYGVNS. The CDR3 protein is CASSALSSYNEQFF. The CDR3 nucleotides read TGTGCCAGCAGTGCCCTTAGCTCCTACAATGAGCAGTTCTTC.

This chain connects TRBV28 to TRBJ2-7; D gene uncertain. V lost 7 bases and J lost 2, with 18 bases in between. Germline V gene lookup returns CDR1 MDHEN and CDR2 SYDVKM. The length of the CDR3 is 15 residues. The CDR3 bases are TGTGCCAGCACTGGCTATAGCTTCCTCCCCTACGAGCAGTACTTC. Its translation is CASTGYSFLPYEQYF.

This clone was detected many times. The chain carries TRBV5-6 and TRBJ2-7; 9 positions match TRBD1. Germline V gene sequence: CDR1 SGHDT, CDR2 YYEEEE. The V and J ends lost 2 bases and 8 bases, in that order; junction bases with no gene match: 8. The CDR3 is made up of 14 amino acids. The CDR3 DNA sequence: TGTGCCAGCAGCTTCGGGACAGGGCACAGGCAGCAGTACTTC. Translation: CASSFGTGHRQQYF.

This clone is deemed medium-sized (0.01 to 0.1%). This chain connects TRBV27 to TRBJ1-2; 9 positions match TRBD1. The CDR3 totals 15 residues. From germline, CDR1 is MNHEY and CDR2 SMNVEV (reference sequence). Trimming at V came to 5 bases and at J to 5 bases, leaving 9 bases not matched to a gene. The CDR3 coding sequence is TGTGCCAGCAGTGTGACAGGGGGGGTAGGGTATGGCTACACCTTC. Its protein product is CASSVTGGVGYGYTF.

The chain combines TRBV28 with TRBJ2-5; D is possibly TRBD1 (5 bases). CDR1 is MDHEN and CDR2 is SYDVKM in the germline V gene. Trimming stripped 7 bases from V and 4 bases from J, with 13 bases between. This CDR3 contains 13 residues. CDR3 nucleotide sequence: TGTGCCAGCACGACAGCTAACTTAGAGACCCAGTACTTC. It yields the protein CASTTANLETQYF.

The V call is TRBV7-6, the J call TRBJ2-7, with a weak D call TRBD1 (6 bases). CDR1 is SGHVS, CDR2 FNYEAQ, per germline. The CDR3 is made up of 14 amino acids. The ends were cut back, 5 bases at V and 4 bases at J, with 15 bases in the middle. CDR3 in DNA: TGTGCCAGCAGCGAAACAGGGTATCGTTACGAGCAGTACTTC. This encodes CASSETGYRYEQYF.

V is TRBV5-1 and J is TRBJ1-1; tentatively, D is TRBD1 (6 bases). The CDR3 extends over 18 amino acids. V gave up 3 bases and J gave up 4 bases, with 25 bases separating them. Germline CDR1 SGHRS, CDR2 YFSETQ. DNA for the CDR3: TGCGCCAGCAGCTCGCATCTTGGACAAGGGGGTCAGGGCACTGAAGCTTTCTTT. Translation: CASSSHLGQGGQGTEAFF.

The chain carries TRBV27 and TRBJ2-5; D gene uncertain. Trimming shortened V by 2 bases and J by 3 bases, and 10 bases separated the two germline ends. This CDR3 is 14 amino acids long. Germline V gene sequence: CDR1 MNHEY, CDR2 SMNVEV (reference sequence). CDR3 residues: CASSLRRGEETQYF. CDR3 in DNA: TGTGCCAGCAGTTTACGGCGTGGAGAAGAGACCCAGTACTTC.

This clone was seen once. The chain couples TRBV6-5 to TRBJ1-5; a possible D gene is TRBD1 (5 bases). The CDR3 runs to 13 residues. The V gene lost 7 bases and the J gene lost 8 bases, with 15 bases spanning the gap. Germline CDR1 is MNHEY and CDR2 is SVGAGI. The CDR3 DNA is TGTGCCAGCACCATAGTCCCCAGGGAGCCCCAGCATTTT. It yields the protein CASTIVPREPQHF.

This clone was counted once. The rearrangement joins TRBV9 to TRBJ2-1; 10 nucleotides match TRBD2. The V gene's germline CDR1 is SGDLS and CDR2 YYNGEE. This CDR3 contains 15 residues. Germline trimming cut 0 bases from V and 5 bases from J; bases unmatched to any gene: 2. The CDR3 sequence: CASSVALAGNNEQFF. The CDR3 coding sequence is TGTGCCAGCAGCGTAGCACTAGCGGGGAACAATGAGCAGTTCTTC.